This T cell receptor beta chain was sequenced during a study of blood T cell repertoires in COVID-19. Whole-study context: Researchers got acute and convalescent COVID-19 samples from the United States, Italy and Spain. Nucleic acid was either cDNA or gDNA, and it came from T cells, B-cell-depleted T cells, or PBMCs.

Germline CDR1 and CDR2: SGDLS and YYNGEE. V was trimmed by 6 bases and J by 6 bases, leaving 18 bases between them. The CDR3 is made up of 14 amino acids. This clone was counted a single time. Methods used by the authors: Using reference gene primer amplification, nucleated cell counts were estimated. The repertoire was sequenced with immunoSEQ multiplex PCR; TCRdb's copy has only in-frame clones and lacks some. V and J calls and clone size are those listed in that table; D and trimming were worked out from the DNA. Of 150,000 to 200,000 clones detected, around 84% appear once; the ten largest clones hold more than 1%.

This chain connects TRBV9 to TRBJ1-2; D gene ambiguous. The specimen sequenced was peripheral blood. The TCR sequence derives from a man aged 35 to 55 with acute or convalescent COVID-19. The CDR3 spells CASTTSDKSDGYTF. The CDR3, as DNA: TGTGCCAGCACCACCAGCGATAAGAGCGATGGCTACACCTTC.